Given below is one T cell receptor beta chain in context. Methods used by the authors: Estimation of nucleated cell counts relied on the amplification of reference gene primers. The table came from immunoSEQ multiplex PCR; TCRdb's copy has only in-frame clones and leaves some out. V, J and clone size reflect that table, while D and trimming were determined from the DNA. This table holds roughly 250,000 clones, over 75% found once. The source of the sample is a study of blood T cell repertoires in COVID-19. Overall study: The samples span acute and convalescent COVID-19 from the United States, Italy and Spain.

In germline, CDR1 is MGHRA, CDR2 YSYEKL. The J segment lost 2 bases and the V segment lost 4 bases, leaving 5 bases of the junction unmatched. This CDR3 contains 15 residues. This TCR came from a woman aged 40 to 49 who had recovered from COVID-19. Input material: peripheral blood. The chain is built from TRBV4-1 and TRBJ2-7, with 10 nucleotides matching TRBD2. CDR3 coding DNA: TGCGCCAGCAGCCGTGAAGCGGGAGGGACCTACGAGCAGTACTTC. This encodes CASSREAGGTYEQYF.